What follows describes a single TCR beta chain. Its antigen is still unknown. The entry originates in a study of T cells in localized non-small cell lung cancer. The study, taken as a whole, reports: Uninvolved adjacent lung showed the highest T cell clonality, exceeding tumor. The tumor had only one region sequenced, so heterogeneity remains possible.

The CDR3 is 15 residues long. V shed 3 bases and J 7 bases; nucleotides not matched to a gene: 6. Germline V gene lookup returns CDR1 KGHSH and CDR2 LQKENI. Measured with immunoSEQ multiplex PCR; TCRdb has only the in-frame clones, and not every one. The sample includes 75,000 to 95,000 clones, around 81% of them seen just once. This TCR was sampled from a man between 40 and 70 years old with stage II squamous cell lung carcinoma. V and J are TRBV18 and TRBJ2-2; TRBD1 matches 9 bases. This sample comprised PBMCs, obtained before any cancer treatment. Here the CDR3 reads CASSPDRGGVGELFF. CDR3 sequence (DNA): TGTGCCAGCTCACCGGACAGGGGAGGTGTCGGGGAGCTGTTTTTT.